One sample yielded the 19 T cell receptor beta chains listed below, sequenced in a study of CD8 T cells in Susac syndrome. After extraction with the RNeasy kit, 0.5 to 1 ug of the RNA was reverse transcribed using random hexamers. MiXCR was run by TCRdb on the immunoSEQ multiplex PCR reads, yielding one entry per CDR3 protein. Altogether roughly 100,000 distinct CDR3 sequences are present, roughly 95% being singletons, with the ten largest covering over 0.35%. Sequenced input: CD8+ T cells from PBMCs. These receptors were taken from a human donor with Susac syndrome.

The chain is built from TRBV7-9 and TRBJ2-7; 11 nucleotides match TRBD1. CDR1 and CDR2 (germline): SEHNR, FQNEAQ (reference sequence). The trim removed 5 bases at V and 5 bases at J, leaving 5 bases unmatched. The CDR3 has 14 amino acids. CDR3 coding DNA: TGTGCCAGCAGCCTCGGACAGGGGGCCGACGAGCAGTACTTC. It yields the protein CASSLGQGADEQYF.

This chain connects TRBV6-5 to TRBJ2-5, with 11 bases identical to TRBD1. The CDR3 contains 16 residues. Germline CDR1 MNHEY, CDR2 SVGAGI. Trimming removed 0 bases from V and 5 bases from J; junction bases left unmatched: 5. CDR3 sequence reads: CASSYSGQGGIETQYF. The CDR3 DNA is TGTGCCAGCAGTTACTCGGGACAGGGGGGGATCGAGACCCAGTACTTC.

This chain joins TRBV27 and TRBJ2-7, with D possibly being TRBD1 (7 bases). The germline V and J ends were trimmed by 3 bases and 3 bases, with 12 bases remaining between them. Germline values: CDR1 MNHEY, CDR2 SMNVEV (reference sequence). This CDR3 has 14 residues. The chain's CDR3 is CASSLGRGDYEQYF. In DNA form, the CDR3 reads TGTGCCAGCAGTTTGGGCAGGGGGGACTACGAGCAGTACTTC.

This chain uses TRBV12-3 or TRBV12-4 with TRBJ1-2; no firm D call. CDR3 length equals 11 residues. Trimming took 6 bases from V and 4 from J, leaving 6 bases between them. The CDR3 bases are TGTGCCAGCAGAAGAACCTATGGCTACACCTTC. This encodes CASRRTYGYTF.

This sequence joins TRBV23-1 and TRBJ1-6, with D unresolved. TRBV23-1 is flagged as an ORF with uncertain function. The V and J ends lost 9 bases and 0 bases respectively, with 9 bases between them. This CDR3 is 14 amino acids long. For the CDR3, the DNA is TGCGCCAGTGCGAGGTGCTCCTATAATTCACCCCTCCACTTT. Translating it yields CASARCSYNSPLHF.

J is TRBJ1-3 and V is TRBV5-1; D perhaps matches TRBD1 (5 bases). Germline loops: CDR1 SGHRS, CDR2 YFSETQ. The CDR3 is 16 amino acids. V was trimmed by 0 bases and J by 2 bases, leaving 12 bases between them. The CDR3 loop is CASSLVSWDAGNTIYF. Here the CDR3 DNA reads TGCGCCAGCAGCTTGGTTTCCTGGGACGCTGGAAACACCATATATTTT.

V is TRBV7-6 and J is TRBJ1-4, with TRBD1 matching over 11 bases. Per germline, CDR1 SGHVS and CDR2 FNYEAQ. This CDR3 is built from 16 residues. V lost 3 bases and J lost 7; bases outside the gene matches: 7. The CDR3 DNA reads TGTGCCAGCAGCTTGTCCGGGACAGGGGGAGGTGAAAAACTGTTTTTT. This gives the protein CASSLSGTGGGEKLFF.

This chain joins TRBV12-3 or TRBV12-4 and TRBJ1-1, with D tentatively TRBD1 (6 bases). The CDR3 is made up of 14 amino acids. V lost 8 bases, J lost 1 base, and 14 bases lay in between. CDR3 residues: CASGTDRSNTEAFF. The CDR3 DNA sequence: TGTGCCAGCGGGACGGACAGATCGAACACTGAAGCTTTCTTT.

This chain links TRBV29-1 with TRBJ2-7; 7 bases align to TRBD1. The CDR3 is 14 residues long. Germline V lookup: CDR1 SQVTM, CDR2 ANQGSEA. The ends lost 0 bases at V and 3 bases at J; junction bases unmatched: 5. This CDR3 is CSVEERQGDYEQYF. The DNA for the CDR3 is TGCAGCGTTGAAGAACGACAGGGCGACTACGAGCAGTACTTC.

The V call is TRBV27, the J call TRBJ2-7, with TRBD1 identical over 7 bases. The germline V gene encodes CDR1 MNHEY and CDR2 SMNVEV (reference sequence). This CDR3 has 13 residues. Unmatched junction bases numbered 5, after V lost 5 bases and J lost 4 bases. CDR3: CASSLGGEYEQYF. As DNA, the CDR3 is TGTGCCAGCAGTCTAGGGGGCGAGTACGAGCAGTACTTC.

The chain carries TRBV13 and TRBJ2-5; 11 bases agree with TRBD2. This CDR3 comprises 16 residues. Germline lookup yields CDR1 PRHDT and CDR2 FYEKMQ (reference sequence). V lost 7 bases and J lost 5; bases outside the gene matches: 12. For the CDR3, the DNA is TGTGCCAGCACCCTAGGTAGCGGGGGGGCCGGGGAGACCCAGTACTTC. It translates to CASTLGSGGAGETQYF.

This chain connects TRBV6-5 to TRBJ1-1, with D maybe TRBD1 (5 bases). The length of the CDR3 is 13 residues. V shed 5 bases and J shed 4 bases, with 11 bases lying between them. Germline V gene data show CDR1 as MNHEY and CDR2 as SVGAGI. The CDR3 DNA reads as TGTGCCAGCAGTCCAGGGAGGATCACTGAAGCTTTCTTT. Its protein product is CASSPGRITEAFF.

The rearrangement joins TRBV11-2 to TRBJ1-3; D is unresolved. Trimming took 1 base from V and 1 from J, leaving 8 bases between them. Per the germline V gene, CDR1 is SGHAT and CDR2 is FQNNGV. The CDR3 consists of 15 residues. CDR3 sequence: CASSLGTSSGNTIYF. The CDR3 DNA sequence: TGTGCCAGCAGCTTAGGGACGAGTTCTGGAAACACCATATATTTT.

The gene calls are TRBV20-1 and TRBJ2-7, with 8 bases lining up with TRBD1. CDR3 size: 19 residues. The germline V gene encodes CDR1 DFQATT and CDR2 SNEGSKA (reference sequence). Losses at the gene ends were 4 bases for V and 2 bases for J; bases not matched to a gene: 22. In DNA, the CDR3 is TGCAGTGCTACACCAAACCCTCCCTACAGGGACAGGTCAACCTACGAGCAGTACTTC. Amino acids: CSATPNPPYRDRSTYEQYF.

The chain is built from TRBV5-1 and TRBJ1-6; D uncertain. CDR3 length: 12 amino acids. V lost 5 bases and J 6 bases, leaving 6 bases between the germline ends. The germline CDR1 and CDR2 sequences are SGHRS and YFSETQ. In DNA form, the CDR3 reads TGCGCCAGCAGGGACGGTAATTCACCCCTCCACTTT. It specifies CASRDGNSPLHF.

The CDR3 DNA is TGTGCCAGCAGCTTAGTCTTCAATGAGCAGTTCTTC. Encoded protein: CASSLVFNEQFF. This chain links TRBV11-2 with TRBJ2-1; D not resolved. The V end was cut by 1 base, the J end by 6 bases, with 4 bases between. The CDR3 is made up of 12 amino acids. CDR1 is SGHAT, CDR2 FQNNGV, per germline.

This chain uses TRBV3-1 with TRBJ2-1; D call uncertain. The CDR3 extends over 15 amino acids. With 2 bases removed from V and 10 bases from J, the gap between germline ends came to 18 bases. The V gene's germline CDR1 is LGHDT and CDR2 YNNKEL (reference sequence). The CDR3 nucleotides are TGTGCCAGCAGCCAATTTGGGCCCTTAGTCCCCGAGCAGTTCTTC. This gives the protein CASSQFGPLVPEQFF.

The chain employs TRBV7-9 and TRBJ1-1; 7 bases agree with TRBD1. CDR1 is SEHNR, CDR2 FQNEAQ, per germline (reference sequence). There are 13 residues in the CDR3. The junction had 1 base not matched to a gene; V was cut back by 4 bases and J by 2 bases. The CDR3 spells CASSYRGNTEAFF. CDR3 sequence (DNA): TGTGCCAGCAGCTACAGGGGTAACACTGAAGCTTTCTTT.

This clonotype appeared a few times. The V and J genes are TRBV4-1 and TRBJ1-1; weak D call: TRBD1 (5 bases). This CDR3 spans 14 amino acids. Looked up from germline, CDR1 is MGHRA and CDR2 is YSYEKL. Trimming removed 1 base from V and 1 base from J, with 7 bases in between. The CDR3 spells CASSQGDGNTEAFF. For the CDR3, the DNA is TGCGCCAGCAGCCAAGGGGACGGGAACACTGAAGCTTTCTTT.